A selection of T cell receptor beta chains follows, all from one sample in a study of blood T cell repertoires in COVID-19. Assay used: immunoSEQ multiplex PCR; TCRdb lists only in-frame clones, some missing. The sample contains tens of thousands of clones, approximately 85% of which appear only once. Sequencing was done on a sample of peripheral blood. The receptor set was obtained from a human donor with active COVID-19. The donor label of this sample is uncertain. Each CDR3 is given with its conserved first and last residue. A D gene is named only where the DNA matches it firmly. Size is omitted from some rows. Given values are once, few, many or a class for expanded clones.

clone_size	d_call	v_call	j_call	cdr3_nt	cdr3_aa
-	TRBD2	TRBV10-1	TRBJ2-3	TGCGCCAGCAGTGAGTCGGCTAGCGGGGCAACAGATACGCAGTATTTT	CASSESASGATDTQYF
-	TRBD1	TRBV5-1	TRBJ2-5	TGCGCCAGCAGCTTGCCCAGGGGGAAAGCCCAAGAGACCCAGTACTTC	CASSLPRGKAQETQYF
-	-	TRBV7-3	TRBJ1-6	TGTGCCAGCAGCCTTGGACGGGAGTCACCCCTCCACTTT	CASSLGRESPLHF
-	-	TRBV2	TRBJ1-2	TGTGCCAGCAGCCGCTATGGCTACACCTTC	CASSRYGYTF
once	-	TRBV27	TRBJ2-2	TGTGCCAGCAGTTTTTCCCGGGAGTGGGCCCCCGGGGAGCTGTTTTTT	CASSFSREWAPGELFF
medium-sized	TRBD2	TRBV7-9	TRBJ2-7	TGTGCCAGCAGCTTCGGGGGGTCTCGTGAGCAGTACTTC	CASSFGGSREQYF
-	-	TRBV7-2	TRBJ2-3	TGTGCCAGCAGCTACATGCGCACAGATACGCAGTATTTT	CASSYMRTDTQYF
-	TRBD2	TRBV6-1	TRBJ2-1	TGTGCCAGCAGTGACACGGGAGGGCCCTATGAGCAGTTCTTC	CASSDTGGPYEQFF
-	-	TRBV11-3	TRBJ2-7	TGTGCCAGCAGCTTTTCTTTCTCCAACCCGGGGACCTACGAGCAGTACTTC	CASSFSFSNPGTYEQYF
-	TRBD2	TRBV3-1/TRBV3-2	TRBJ2-3	TGTGCCAGCAGCCAAGAGGGGCTAGCGGGGGGGCGGTCAACAGATACGCAGTATTTT	CASSQEGLAGGRSTDTQYF